These 31 T cell receptor beta chains originate from one sample sequenced in a study of cytomegalovirus exposure and HLA in healthy donors. Vbeta (60) and Jbeta (13) primers were used in the PCR. Profiled with immunoSEQ multiplex PCR; TCRdb holds only in-frame clones, not every one. This repertoire shows approximately 130,000 clones, 80% found once; its top ten account for about 4%. Sequenced material: PBMCs. These receptors all come from a woman between 40 and 50 years old in good health and CMV-seronegative.

The rearrangement uses TRBV27 and TRBJ2-3, with D perhaps TRBD1 (5 bases). This CDR3 comprises 14 residues. The V gene lost 5 bases and the J gene lost 3 bases, with 12 bases spanning the gap. Per the germline V gene, CDR1 is MNHEY and CDR2 is SMNVEV (reference sequence). The CDR3 loop reads CASSRQGWTDTQYF. CDR3 sequence (DNA): TGTGCCAGCAGTAGGCAGGGCTGGACAGATACGCAGTATTTT.

The chain uses TRBV12-5 and TRBJ2-2, with 7 nucleotides matching TRBD1. After removal of 1 base from V and 2 bases from J, the junction contained 4 bases not matched to a gene. Germline V CDR1 and CDR2: LGHNT, FRNRAP. This CDR3 region has 16 residues. The CDR3 DNA reads TGTGCTAGTGGTTTGGGGACAGGCGGCAACACCGGGGAGCTGTTTTTT. It is translated as CASGLGTGGNTGELFF.

The chain recombines TRBV10-2 with TRBJ2-7; 7 bases line up with TRBD1. This CDR3 region has 16 residues. Germline V lookup: CDR1 WSHSY, CDR2 SAAADI. V shed 3 bases, J shed 0 bases, and the junction held 8 bases outside the gene matches. CDR3 nucleotides: TGCGCCAGCAGTGACTCCGGGACAGTTAGCTCCTACGAGCAGTACTTC. Its translation: CASSDSGTVSSYEQYF.

The J gene is TRBJ1-2, the V gene TRBV5-1; D is possibly TRBD1 (6 bases). Germline lookup yields CDR1 SGHRS and CDR2 YFSETQ. This CDR3 has 16 residues. V was cut by 5 bases and J by 1 base, with 18 bases left in between. The CDR3 nucleotides read TGCGCCAGCAGGTCCGGAGCGGGGGCGTATAACTATGGCTACACCTTC. It translates to CASRSGAGAYNYGYTF. The full variable domain, its missing parts supplied by reference TRBV5-1 and TRBJ1-2, is KAGVTQTPRYLIKTRGQQVTLSCSPISGHRSVSWYQQTPGQGLQFLFEYFSETQRNKGNFPGRFSGRQFSNSRSEMNVSTLELGDSALYLCASRSGAGAYNYGYTFGSGTRLTVV.

This clone occurred once. The CDR3 is CASRRGSGEKLFF. The DNA of the CDR3 is TGTGCCAGTAGGAGGGGGTCGGGAGAAAAACTGTTTTTT. The V and J genes are TRBV19 and TRBJ1-4; a weak D match, TRBD1 (6 bases). The CDR3 is made up of 13 amino acids. Germline V lookup: CDR1 LNHDA, CDR2 SQIVND (reference sequence). Trimming took off 6 bases at V and 8 bases at J, with 13 bases between the two ends.

The table lists this clone with a few counts. V usage is TRBV6-5 and J usage is TRBJ1-2, with a tentative D call TRBD1 (5 bases). Between the trimmed V and J ends, which lost 2 bases and 2 bases, there was a span of 9 bases. This CDR3 has 14 residues. Germline CDR1 MNHEY, CDR2 SVGAGI. CDR3 protein: CASSYLPGNYGYTF. The CDR3 nucleotides are TGTGCCAGCAGTTACCTGCCAGGGAACTATGGCTACACCTTC.

This sequence joins TRBV5-1 and TRBJ1-2; 9 nucleotides align to TRBD1. Germline trimming cut 1 base from V and 4 bases from J; bases unmatched to any gene: 8. The CDR3 runs to 16 residues. Looked up from germline, CDR1 is SGHRS and CDR2 is YFSETQ. The CDR3 DNA reads as TGCGCCAGCAGCTTGTCTTTGGGACAGGGACGCTATGGCTACACCTTC. This encodes CASSLSLGQGRYGYTF.

Regarding this clone: The junction and the germline gene differ at one end; a read error may be behind it. The chain combines TRBV5-1 with TRBJ2-5, with 7 bases matching TRBD1. The CDR3 has 12 residues. The germline V gene encodes CDR1 SGHRS and CDR2 YFSETQ. In DNA, the CDR3 is TGCGCCAGCAGCTACGGACAGGTTGTCGTTAACTTC. Translation gives CASSYGQVVVNF.

J is TRBJ2-3 and V is TRBV4-3; TRBD2 matches 12 bases. The CDR3 contains 19 residues. V lost 1 base and J lost 3; bases outside the gene matches: 11. Germline V CDR1 and CDR2: LGHNA, YSLEER. CDR3 protein: CASSQVWLAGGLSTDTQYF. The CDR3 DNA reads TGCGCCAGCAGCCAAGTTTGGCTAGCGGGGGGGCTTTCGACAGATACGCAGTATTTT.

This clone was seen only a few times. This chain connects TRBV19 to TRBJ1-1, with D possibly being TRBD1 (6 bases). CDR3 length: 14 amino acids. From germline, CDR1 is LNHDA and CDR2 SQIVND (reference sequence). V gave up 5 bases and J gave up 5 bases, with 15 bases separating them. The CDR3 DNA reads TGTGCCAGTAGTCCCCACGGGGGGCTTACTGAAGCTTTCTTT. Amino acids: CASSPHGGLTEAFF.

This clone was seen just once. V gene TRBV19 combines with J gene TRBJ2-5; a possible D gene is TRBD1 (5 bases). The CDR3 extends over 13 amino acids. Germline lookup yields CDR1 LNHDA and CDR2 SQIVND (reference sequence). Trimming took off 7 bases at V and 2 bases at J, with 11 bases between the two ends. DNA for the CDR3: TGTGCCAGTAACCAGGGCCGTCAAGAGACCCAGTACTTC. Amino acid sequence: CASNQGRQETQYF. The full variable domain, with the rest looked up from reference TRBV19 and TRBJ2-5, is DGGITQSPKYLFRKEGQNVTLSCEQNLNHDAMYWYRQDPGQGLRLIYYSQIVNDFQKGDIAEGYSVSREKKESFPLTVTSAQKNPTAFYLCASNQGRQETQYFGPGTRLLVL.

This chain links TRBV6-1 with TRBJ2-3; 9 positions agree with TRBD2. The CDR3 runs 13 residues. Losses at the gene ends were 11 bases for V and 0 bases for J; bases not matched to a gene: 3. Germline CDR1 is MNHNS and CDR2 is SASEGT. The CDR3 DNA follows: TGTGCCGCGGGACTAGCTAGCACAGATACGCAGTATTTT. Protein sequence: CAAGLASTDTQYF.

In this sample, this clone turned up many times. The chain is built from TRBV15 and TRBJ2-6; D unclear. The CDR3 loop spans 15 amino acids. Trimming took 5 bases from V and 4 from J, leaving 12 bases between them. Germline CDR1 and CDR2: LNHNV and YYDKDF (reference sequence). The CDR3 region has the DNA TGTGCCACCAGCCTGGGCGATACGGGGGCCAACGTCCTGACTTTC. It encodes CATSLGDTGANVLTF. Combining the CDR3 with reference TRBV15 and TRBJ2-6 gives the whole variable domain DAMVIQNPRYQVTQFGKPVTLSCSQTLNHNVMYWYQQKSSQAPKLLFHYYDKDFNNEADTPDNFQSRRPNTSFCFLDIRSPGLGDTAMYLCATSLGDTGANVLTFGAGSRLTVL.

This rearrangement joins TRBV5-1 to TRBJ2-1, with TRBD1 identical over 11 bases. CDR3 length equals 17 residues. From germline, CDR1 is SGHRS and CDR2 YFSETQ. V dropped 0 bases and J dropped 6; count of bases not matched to a gene: 8. In DNA form, the CDR3 reads TGCGCCAGCAGCTTGGGAACCGGGACAGGGGGGGGCAATGAGCAGTTCTTC. It translates to CASSLGTGTGGGNEQFF.

The chain joins TRBV7-2 to TRBJ2-3, with D uncertain. CDR3 length: 16 amino acids. Trimming left V 1 base short and J 0 bases short, with 11 bases between. Germline CDR1 reads SGHTA; CDR2 reads FQGNSA. Here the CDR3 reads CASSLGALLSTDTQYF. The CDR3 region has the DNA TGTGCCAGCAGCTTAGGGGCCCTCCTTAGCACAGATACGCAGTATTTT.

The gene calls are TRBV6-1 and TRBJ2-2; 8 bases line up with TRBD1. This CDR3 is 13 amino acids long. V shed 6 bases, J shed 8 bases, and the junction held 5 bases outside the gene matches. CDR1 is MNHNS, CDR2 SASEGT, per germline. The DNA for the CDR3 is TGTGCCAGCAGCCTGACAGGGGCTGGGGAGCTGTTTTTT. Amino acids: CASSLTGAGELFF.

In DNA, the CDR3 is TGTGCCAGCAGCCCCGCGGGCAATGAGCAGTTCTTC. Translated, it gives CASSPAGNEQFF. The chain is built from TRBV9 and TRBJ2-1; the D gene is possibly TRBD2 (5 bases). Germline CDR1 reads SGDLS; CDR2 reads YYNGEE. V was trimmed by 4 bases and J by 6 bases, leaving 8 bases between them. The CDR3 runs to 12 residues.

This clone was seen only once. V usage is TRBV7-2 and J usage is TRBJ2-7, with D possibly being TRBD2 (6 bases). V lost 5 bases, J lost 2 bases, and 10 bases lay in between. The CDR3 loop spans 13 amino acids. Germline V CDR1 and CDR2: SGHTA, FQGNSA. CDR3 nucleotides: TGTGCCAGCAGCCCCCCGGGAGCCTACGAGCAGTACTTC. Amino acid sequence: CASSPPGAYEQYF.

This clone came up once. The chain uses TRBV28 and TRBJ1-1; D perhaps matches TRBD1 (6 bases). The CDR3 is 14 residues long. Germline values: CDR1 MDHEN, CDR2 SYDVKM. Trimming stripped 5 bases from V and 4 bases from J, with 14 bases between. The CDR3 protein is CASSGATGLTEAFF. The CDR3, as DNA: TGTGCCAGCAGTGGGGCGACAGGTCTCACTGAAGCTTTCTTT.

The V gene is TRBV9, the J gene TRBJ2-3, with D possibly TRBD2 on 6 matching bases. V was clipped by 0 bases and J by 0 bases, with 8 bases between them. The CDR3 runs 15 residues. Germline CDR1 reads SGDLS; CDR2 reads YYNGEE. CDR3 nucleotide sequence: TGTGCCAGCAGCGTAGCGGGACTCAGCACAGATACGCAGTATTTT. As protein: CASSVAGLSTDTQYF.

This clone was recorded a few times. V gene TRBV19 combines with J gene TRBJ2-1; TRBD2 agrees at 10 bases. V lost 8 bases, J lost 9 bases, and 13 bases stayed unmatched. This CDR3 comprises 15 residues. Germline V gives CDR1 LNHDA, CDR2 SQIVND (reference sequence). CDR3 bases: TGTGCCAGTGGGCCGGCTAGCGGGAGTTTGGGTGAGCAGTTCTTC. Protein sequence: CASGPASGSLGEQFF.

In this sample, this clone turned up once. The J gene is TRBJ2-2, the V gene TRBV6-6; 8 positions match TRBD2. The CDR3 totals 15 residues. CDR1 is MNHNY, CDR2 SVGAGI, per germline (reference sequence). The J segment lost 5 bases and the V segment lost 6 bases, leaving 8 bases of the junction unmatched. The CDR3 sequence: CASSRTSGDTGELFF. The DNA for the CDR3 is TGTGCCAGCAGCCGTACTAGCGGAGATACCGGGGAGCTGTTTTTT.

The chain has TRBV2 and TRBJ1-1; weak D call: TRBD1 (6 bases). The V end lost 2 bases, the J end lost 3 bases, and 10 bases lay between the germline ends. This CDR3 is built from 14 residues. Germline lookup yields CDR1 SNHLY and CDR2 FYNNEI. The CDR3 region has the DNA TGTGCCAGCAGTGAATTTGGGGGCGACACTGAAGCTTTCTTT. The encoded protein is CASSEFGGDTEAFF.

The gene calls are TRBV4-1 and TRBJ2-7, with a possible D match to TRBD1 (6 bases). The CDR3 extends over 15 amino acids. Trimming left V 1 base short and J 2 bases short, with 12 bases between. Germline CDR1 and CDR2: MGHRA and YSYEKL. The CDR3 nucleotides are TGCGCCAGCAGCCAAGCCGGGACAAGGACCTACGAGCAGTACTTC. This sequence encodes CASSQAGTRTYEQYF.

This clone was counted a few times. V is TRBV4-3 and J is TRBJ1-5, with D uncertain. V was clipped by 4 bases and J by 8 bases, with 18 bases between them. The CDR3 has 15 residues. The germline gives CDR1 LGHNA, CDR2 YSLEER. In DNA, the CDR3 is TGCGCCAGCAGCCGCGACGACATAAACTGGGAGCCCCAGCATTTT. Encoded protein: CASSRDDINWEPQHF.

The chain links TRBV7-6 to TRBJ2-5, with 7 bases lining up with TRBD1. V trimming: 5 bases; J trimming: 2 bases; junction bases outside the gene matches: 8. CDR3 length: 15 residues. Germline values: CDR1 SGHVS, CDR2 FNYEAQ. The CDR3 DNA sequence: TGTGCCAGCAGCCAACCGGGACAGCCACAAGAGACCCAGTACTTC. Residues: CASSQPGQPQETQYF.

This clone occurred once. The J gene is TRBJ1-2, the V gene TRBV19; 11 nucleotides line up with TRBD1. J was trimmed by 4 bases and V by 7 bases; bases with no gene match: 17. Looked up from germline, CDR1 is LNHDA and CDR2 is SQIVND (reference sequence). The CDR3 spans 18 residues. The CDR3 region is CASTPSPGQGGLGYGYTF. The CDR3 nucleotides are TGTGCCAGTACCCCCTCCCCGGGACAGGGGGGCCTAGGCTATGGCTACACCTTC.

The rearrangement joins TRBV29-1 to TRBJ1-1; D gene uncertain. Germline assignment: CDR1 SQVTM and CDR2 ANQGSEA. V dropped 5 bases and J dropped 7 bases, with 8 bases sitting between them. This CDR3 has 10 amino acids. CDR3: CSVSQYEAFF. As DNA, the CDR3 is TGCAGCGTTTCACAATATGAAGCTTTCTTT.

The V and J genes are TRBV5-1 and TRBJ2-7, with 10 bases that match TRBD1. The V gene end was trimmed by 2 bases and the J gene end by 5 bases; junction bases not matched to a gene: 7. The CDR3 has 15 residues. CDR1 SGHRS and CDR2 YFSETQ come from the germline V gene. CDR3 in DNA: TGCGCCAGCAGCTTATTCGGGACAGGGGTGGACGAGCAGTACTTC. Translating gives CASSLFGTGVDEQYF.

V and J are TRBV7-9 and TRBJ1-2; D is possibly TRBD1 (5 bases). V was pared by 3 bases and J by 3 bases, with 11 bases between. This CDR3 comprises 14 residues. Germline V gene data show CDR1 as SEHNR and CDR2 as FQNEAQ (reference sequence). This chain's CDR3 is CASSFGGFHYGYTF. The CDR3 DNA follows: TGTGCCAGCAGCTTCGGGGGGTTTCACTATGGCTACACCTTC.

On this clone itself: Other DNA sequences in the sample encode the same CDR3. The V and J genes are TRBV18 and TRBJ2-1, with 7 nucleotides matching TRBD2. V lost 3 bases to trimming and J lost 7 bases; unmatched junction nucleotides: 6. Germline loops: CDR1 KGHSH, CDR2 LQKENI. CDR3 length: 14 amino acids. The CDR3 DNA reads TGTGCCAGCTCACCCAGGGAGGGGAGAAATGAGCAGTTCTTC. This translates into CASSPREGRNEQFF.